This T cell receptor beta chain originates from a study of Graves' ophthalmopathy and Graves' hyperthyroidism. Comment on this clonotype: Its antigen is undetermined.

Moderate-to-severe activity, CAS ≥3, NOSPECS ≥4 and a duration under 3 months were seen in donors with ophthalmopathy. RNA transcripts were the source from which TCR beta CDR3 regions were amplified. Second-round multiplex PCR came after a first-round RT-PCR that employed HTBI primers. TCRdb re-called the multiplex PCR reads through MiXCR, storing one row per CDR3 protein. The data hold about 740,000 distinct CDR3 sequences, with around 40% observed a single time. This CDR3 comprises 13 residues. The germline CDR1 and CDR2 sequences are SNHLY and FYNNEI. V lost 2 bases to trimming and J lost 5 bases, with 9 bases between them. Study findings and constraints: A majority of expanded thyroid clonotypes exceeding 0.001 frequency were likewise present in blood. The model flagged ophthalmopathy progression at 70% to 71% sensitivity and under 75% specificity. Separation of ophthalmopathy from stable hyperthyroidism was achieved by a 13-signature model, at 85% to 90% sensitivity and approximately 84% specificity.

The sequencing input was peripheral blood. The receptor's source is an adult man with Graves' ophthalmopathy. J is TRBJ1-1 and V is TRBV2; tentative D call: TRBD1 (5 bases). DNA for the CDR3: TGTGCCAGCAGTGAAAGGGGTGCGACTGAAGCTTTCTTT. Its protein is CASSERGATEAFF.